This is a list of T cell receptor beta chains from one sample in a study of blood T cell repertoires in COVID-19. Measured with immunoSEQ multiplex PCR; TCRdb has only the in-frame clones, and not every one. The sample includes roughly 100,000 clones, 82% of them seen just once. The sequenced sample consisted of peripheral blood. Every receptor here comes from a man aged 60 to 75 with acute or convalescent COVID-19. CDR3s include the opening cysteine and the closing phenylalanine or tryptophan. Fields, in order: D gene, clone size, J gene, V gene, CDR3 protein, CDR3 DNA. The D gene is left open where the match is weak. Where a row states a size, it is once, few, many or the class of an expanded clone; other rows omit it.

D gene: TRBD1
clone size: NA
J gene: TRBJ2-5
V gene: TRBV29-1
CDR3 protein: CSAPGQGDQETQYF
CDR3 DNA: TGCAGCGCTCCCGGACAGGGTGACCAAGAGACCCAGTACTTC

D gene: TRBD1
clone size: NA
J gene: TRBJ2-7
V gene: TRBV18
CDR3 protein: CASSPLRTGTQFEQYF
CDR3 DNA: TGTGCCAGCTCACCACTGAGGACAGGGACACAGTTCGAGCAGTACTTC

D gene: NA
clone size: NA
J gene: TRBJ2-1
V gene: TRBV11-3
CDR3 protein: CASSLNQVNEQFF
CDR3 DNA: TGTGCCAGCAGCTTAAATCAGGTGAACGAGCAGTTCTTC

D gene: NA
clone size: NA
J gene: TRBJ1-4
V gene: TRBV19
CDR3 protein: CASRPAGRGEKLFF
CDR3 DNA: TGTGCCAGTAGGCCGGCCGGGAGGGGCGAAAAACTGTTTTTT

D gene: NA
clone size: NA
J gene: TRBJ1-5
V gene: TRBV6-5
CDR3 protein: CASSYSKREQPQHF
CDR3 DNA: TGTGCCAGCAGTTACTCGAAAAGGGAGCAGCCCCAGCATTTT

D gene: TRBD1
clone size: NA
J gene: TRBJ2-7
V gene: TRBV5-1
CDR3 protein: CASSLETTGGKDEQYF
CDR3 DNA: TGCGCCAGCAGCTTGGAAACGACAGGGGGCAAGGACGAGCAGTACTTC

D gene: NA
clone size: few
J gene: TRBJ1-3
V gene: TRBV28
CDR3 protein: CASITYSGNTIYF
CDR3 DNA: TGTGCCAGCATCACATACTCTGGAAACACCATATATTTT

D gene: NA
clone size: NA
J gene: TRBJ1-1
V gene: TRBV9
CDR3 protein: CASSVDWGNTEAFF
CDR3 DNA: TGTGCCAGCAGCGTAGATTGGGGCAACACTGAAGCTTTCTTT

D gene: TRBD1
clone size: NA
J gene: TRBJ1-5
V gene: TRBV2
CDR3 protein: CASSGGQNQPQHF
CDR3 DNA: TGTGCCAGCAGTGGGGGACAGAATCAGCCCCAGCATTTT

D gene: TRBD1
clone size: NA
J gene: TRBJ2-1
V gene: TRBV25-1
CDR3 protein: CASSESPSTGSSYNEQFF
CDR3 DNA: TGTGCCAGCAGTGAATCCCCCTCGACAGGGAGCTCCTACAATGAGCAGTTCTTC

D gene: TRBD2
clone size: NA
J gene: TRBJ2-3
V gene: TRBV5-1
CDR3 protein: CASSFSGGAGDTQYF
CDR3 DNA: TGCGCCAGCAGCTTCAGCGGGGGGGCCGGAGATACGCAGTATTTT

D gene: TRBD1
clone size: NA
J gene: TRBJ1-6
V gene: TRBV4-1
CDR3 protein: CASSQHDRGSYNSPLHF
CDR3 DNA: TGCGCCAGCAGCCAGCACGACAGGGGCTCCTATAATTCACCCCTCCACTTT

D gene: NA
clone size: once
J gene: TRBJ1-4
V gene: TRBV3-1/TRBV3-2
CDR3 protein: CASSQVGRAGEKLFF
CDR3 DNA: TGTGCCAGCAGCCAAGTGGGCAGGGCGGGGGAAAAACTGTTTTTT

D gene: TRBD1
clone size: NA
J gene: TRBJ2-1
V gene: TRBV5-6
CDR3 protein: CASSPGTGVIDEQFF
CDR3 DNA: TGTGCCAGCAGCCCCGGGACAGGGGTCATCGATGAGCAGTTCTTC

D gene: TRBD1
clone size: NA
J gene: TRBJ2-5
V gene: TRBV5-4
CDR3 protein: CASSSPGQGVETQYF
CDR3 DNA: TGTGCCAGCAGCTCCCCGGGACAGGGAGTTGAGACCCAGTACTTC

D gene: TRBD2
clone size: NA
J gene: TRBJ2-1
V gene: TRBV25-1
CDR3 protein: CASGTSGRWNEQFF
CDR3 DNA: TGTGCCAGCGGAACTAGCGGGAGATGGAATGAGCAGTTCTTC

D gene: TRBD1
clone size: NA
J gene: TRBJ1-2
V gene: TRBV28
CDR3 protein: CASSLDRENYGYTF
CDR3 DNA: TGTGCCAGCAGTTTAGACAGGGAGAACTATGGCTACACCTTC

D gene: TRBD1
clone size: once
J gene: TRBJ2-5
V gene: TRBV18
CDR3 protein: CASSYRGEVETQYF
CDR3 DNA: TGTGCCAGCTCATACAGGGGGGAAGTGGAGACCCAGTACTTC

D gene: TRBD1
clone size: NA
J gene: TRBJ2-5
V gene: TRBV6-2/TRBV6-3
CDR3 protein: CASSSRQGPYQETQYF
CDR3 DNA: TGTGCCAGCAGTTCCCGACAGGGTCCCTACCAAGAGACCCAGTACTTC

D gene: NA
clone size: NA
J gene: TRBJ1-2
V gene: TRBV15
CDR3 protein: CATSRDPARDWGSYGYTF
CDR3 DNA: TGTGCCACCAGCAGAGATCCTGCTAGGGACTGGGGGTCCTATGGCTACACCTTC

D gene: TRBD1
clone size: few
J gene: TRBJ1-2
V gene: TRBV6-5
CDR3 protein: CASSRRSGTELRYTF
CDR3 DNA: TGTGCCAGCAGTCGCAGATCCGGGACAGAACTACGCTACACCTTC

D gene: TRBD1
clone size: NA
J gene: TRBJ1-3
V gene: TRBV11-3
CDR3 protein: CASSFTSGQGTPGNTIYF
CDR3 DNA: TGTGCCAGCAGCTTCACGTCGGGACAGGGAACGCCAGGAAACACCATATATTTT

D gene: NA
clone size: NA
J gene: TRBJ2-5
V gene: TRBV20-1
CDR3 protein: CSARFRDQYF
CDR3 DNA: TGCAGTGCTAGATTCCGAGACCAGTACTTC

D gene: TRBD1
clone size: NA
J gene: TRBJ1-6
V gene: TRBV6-6
CDR3 protein: CASSGRQGADSPLHF
CDR3 DNA: TGTGCCAGCAGTGGACGACAGGGGGCCGATTCACCCCTCCACTTT

D gene: TRBD2
clone size: NA
J gene: TRBJ2-1
V gene: TRBV6-4
CDR3 protein: CASSDSGGIQNNEQFF
CDR3 DNA: TGTGCCAGCAGCGATTCGGGGGGGATTCAGAATAATGAGCAGTTCTTC

D gene: NA
clone size: NA
J gene: TRBJ2-1
V gene: TRBV10-3
CDR3 protein: CAISVGQGKQFF
CDR3 DNA: TGTGCCATCAGTGTAGGGCAGGGTAAGCAGTTCTTC

D gene: TRBD1
clone size: NA
J gene: TRBJ2-2
V gene: TRBV5-1
CDR3 protein: CASRTGTGTGELFF
CDR3 DNA: TGCGCCAGCAGGACAGGGACAGGCACCGGGGAGCTGTTTTTT

D gene: NA
clone size: NA
J gene: TRBJ1-2
V gene: TRBV5-6
CDR3 protein: CASSLGTDYGYTF
CDR3 DNA: TGTGCCAGCAGCTTGGGGACAGACTATGGCTACACCTTC

D gene: TRBD2
clone size: NA
J gene: TRBJ2-1
V gene: TRBV7-2
CDR3 protein: CASSPTTSGTYNEQFF
CDR3 DNA: TGTGCCAGCAGCCCCACGACTAGCGGGACCTACAATGAGCAGTTCTTC

D gene: TRBD2
clone size: NA
J gene: TRBJ2-5
V gene: TRBV30
CDR3 protein: CAWSRGTSGGQETQYF
CDR3 DNA: TGTGCCTGGAGTCGTGGGACTAGCGGGGGACAAGAGACCCAGTACTTC

D gene: NA
clone size: NA
J gene: TRBJ1-4
V gene: TRBV7-9
CDR3 protein: CASSPRTNEKLFF
CDR3 DNA: TGTGCCAGCAGCCCCCGGACTAATGAAAAACTGTTTTTT

D gene: NA
clone size: NA
J gene: TRBJ1-2
V gene: TRBV7-2
CDR3 protein: CASSLDWAGRGYTF
CDR3 DNA: TGTGCCAGCAGCTTAGATTGGGCGGGACGAGGCTACACCTTC

D gene: TRBD1
clone size: once
J gene: TRBJ2-5
V gene: TRBV24-1
CDR3 protein: CATSDPRQGGETQYF
CDR3 DNA: TGTGCCACCAGTGATCCCCGACAGGGCGGTGAGACCCAGTACTTC

D gene: TRBD1
clone size: NA
J gene: TRBJ2-7
V gene: TRBV25-1
CDR3 protein: CASGSTGGDRSYEQYF
CDR3 DNA: TGTGCCAGCGGATCGACAGGGGGCGATAGGTCCTACGAGCAGTACTTC

D gene: TRBD2
clone size: NA
J gene: TRBJ2-1
V gene: TRBV11-2
CDR3 protein: CASSIGLAGRNEQFF
CDR3 DNA: TGTGCCAGCAGCATCGGACTAGCGGGAAGGAATGAGCAGTTCTTC

D gene: TRBD1
clone size: NA
J gene: TRBJ1-2
V gene: TRBV5-1
CDR3 protein: CASSWDRGPLDYGYTF
CDR3 DNA: TGCGCCAGCAGCTGGGACAGGGGGCCGCTTGACTATGGCTACACCTTC

D gene: NA
clone size: NA
J gene: TRBJ1-1
V gene: TRBV5-6
CDR3 protein: CASSLEGTEAFF
CDR3 DNA: TGTGCCAGCAGCTTGGAGGGGACTGAAGCTTTCTTT

D gene: NA
clone size: NA
J gene: TRBJ1-2
V gene: TRBV7-6
CDR3 protein: CASSPGQPAANYGYTF
CDR3 DNA: TGTGCCAGCAGCCCAGGACAACCAGCCGCAAACTATGGCTACACCTTC

D gene: TRBD1
clone size: NA
J gene: TRBJ1-5
V gene: TRBV30
CDR3 protein: CAWSLAGGGNQPQHF
CDR3 DNA: TGTGCCTGGAGCTTAGCAGGGGGTGGGAATCAGCCCCAGCATTTT

D gene: NA
clone size: NA
J gene: TRBJ1-5
V gene: TRBV27
CDR3 protein: CASSFDFNQPQHF
CDR3 DNA: TGTGCCAGCAGTTTCGACTTCAATCAGCCCCAGCATTTT

D gene: TRBD1
clone size: once
J gene: TRBJ2-7
V gene: TRBV19
CDR3 protein: CASSLTGASYEQYF
CDR3 DNA: TGTGCCAGTAGTTTGACAGGGGCATCCTACGAGCAGTACTTC